This record looks at one T cell receptor beta chain sequence and its context. Trimming stripped 4 bases from V and 6 bases from J, with 11 bases between. Germline V CDR1 and CDR2: SGHRS, YFSETQ. The CDR3 extends over 13 amino acids. Libraries were prepared by immunoSEQ multiplex PCR; TCRdb keeps only in-frame clonotypes and omits some of them. The sample consists of about 310,000 clones, 87% of them appearing once. The data stem from a study of blood T cell repertoires in COVID-19. This sequence was found in a man aged 50 to 59 with active or convalescent COVID-19. The specimen was peripheral blood. The chain couples TRBV5-1 to TRBJ2-1, with TRBD2 as a possible D gene (6 bases). For the CDR3, the DNA is TGCGCCAGCAGCGGGGACTTGCTCAATGAGCAGTTCTTC. Protein product: CASSGDLLNEQFF.